The sample holds one count of the clone carrying this TCR beta chain. Its target is unknown. Trimming at V came to 1 base and at J to 4 bases, leaving 4 bases not matched to a gene. The CDR3 loop spans 15 amino acids. CDR1 LGHNA and CDR2 YNFKEQ come from the germline V gene. These data belong to a study of cytomegalovirus exposure and HLA in healthy donors. Study-level points and caveats: Reported performance of the classifier showed diagnosis of cytomegalovirus status with high specificity and sensitivity. Looking again later, the authors saw that most CMV-associated TCR beta chains seemed HLA-restricted. Data from an earlier analysis indicated that most TCR beta V segments were productive either about 87% or about 30% of the time.

Primers included in the PCR were 60 Vbeta and 13 Jbeta primers. Sequencing was performed with immunoSEQ multiplex PCR; in TCRdb, only in-frame clones are kept and a portion is missing. The table lists fewer than 250,000 clones, roughly 80% of them singletons. Sequenced sample: PBMCs. This rearrangement joins TRBV4-2 to TRBJ2-5; 9 bases map to TRBD2. The receptor was derived from a man in his forties in good health and CMV-seropositive. The CDR3: CASSQVLAGAETQYF. CDR3 in DNA: TGTGCCAGCAGCCAAGTATTAGCGGGAGCAGAGACCCAGTACTTC.